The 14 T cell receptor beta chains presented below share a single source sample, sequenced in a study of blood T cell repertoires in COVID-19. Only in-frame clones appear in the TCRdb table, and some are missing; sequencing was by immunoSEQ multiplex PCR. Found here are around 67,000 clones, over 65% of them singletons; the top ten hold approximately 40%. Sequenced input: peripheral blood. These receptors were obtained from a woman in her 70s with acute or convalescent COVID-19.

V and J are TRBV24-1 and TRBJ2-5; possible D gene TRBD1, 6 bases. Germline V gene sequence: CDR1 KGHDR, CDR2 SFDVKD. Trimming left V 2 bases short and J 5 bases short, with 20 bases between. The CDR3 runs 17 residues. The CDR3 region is CATSDSTDSKGWETQYF. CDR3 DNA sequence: TGTGCCACCAGTGATTCGACGGACAGTAAGGGATGGGAGACCCAGTACTTC.

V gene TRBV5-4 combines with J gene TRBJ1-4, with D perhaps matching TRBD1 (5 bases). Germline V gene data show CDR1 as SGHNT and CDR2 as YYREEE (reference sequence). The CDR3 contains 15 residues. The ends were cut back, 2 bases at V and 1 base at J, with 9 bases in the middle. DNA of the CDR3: TGTGCCAGCAGCTTTCAGGGTTTAACTAATGAAAAACTGTTTTTT. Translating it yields CASSFQGLTNEKLFF. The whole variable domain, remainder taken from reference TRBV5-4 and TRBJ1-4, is ETGVTQSPTHLIKTRGQQVTLRCSSQSGHNTVSWYQQALGQGPQFIFQYYREEENGRGNFPPRFSGLQFPNYSSELNVNALELDDSALYLCASSFQGLTNEKLFFGSGTQLSVL.

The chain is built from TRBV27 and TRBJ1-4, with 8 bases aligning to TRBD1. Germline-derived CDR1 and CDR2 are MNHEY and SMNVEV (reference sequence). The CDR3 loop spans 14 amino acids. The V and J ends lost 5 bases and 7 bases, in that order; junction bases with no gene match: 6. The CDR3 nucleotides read TGTGCCAGCAGTCGACAGGGGTGGGGTGAAAAACTGTTTTTT. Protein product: CASSRQGWGEKLFF.

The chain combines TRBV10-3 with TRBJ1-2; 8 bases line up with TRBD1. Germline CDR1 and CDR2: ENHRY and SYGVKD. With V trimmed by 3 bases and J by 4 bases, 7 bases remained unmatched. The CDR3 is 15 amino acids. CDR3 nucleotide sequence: TGTGCCATCAGTGAACTTGGACAGGGAAGCTATGGCTACACCTTC. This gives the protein CAISELGQGSYGYTF.

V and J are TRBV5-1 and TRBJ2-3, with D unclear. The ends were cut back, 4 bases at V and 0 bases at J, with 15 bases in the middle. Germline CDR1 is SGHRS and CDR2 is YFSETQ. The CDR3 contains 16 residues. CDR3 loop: CASSPNPSTSTDTQYF. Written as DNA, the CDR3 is TGCGCCAGCAGCCCAAATCCCTCTACTAGCACAGATACGCAGTATTTT.

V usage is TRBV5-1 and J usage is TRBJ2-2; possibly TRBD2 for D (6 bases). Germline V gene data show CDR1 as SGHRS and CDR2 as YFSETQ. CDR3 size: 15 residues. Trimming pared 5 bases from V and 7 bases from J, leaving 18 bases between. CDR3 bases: TGCGCCAGCAGGCCTAAGCCGGGGGTTGGCGGGGAGCTGTTTTTT. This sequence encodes CASRPKPGVGGELFF.

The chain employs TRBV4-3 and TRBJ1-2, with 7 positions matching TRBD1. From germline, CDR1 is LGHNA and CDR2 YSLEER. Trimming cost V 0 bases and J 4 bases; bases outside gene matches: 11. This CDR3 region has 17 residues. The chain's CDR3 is CASSQDQGTVNVYGYTF. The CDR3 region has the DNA TGCGCCAGCAGCCAAGATCAGGGGACAGTTAACGTCTATGGCTACACCTTC.

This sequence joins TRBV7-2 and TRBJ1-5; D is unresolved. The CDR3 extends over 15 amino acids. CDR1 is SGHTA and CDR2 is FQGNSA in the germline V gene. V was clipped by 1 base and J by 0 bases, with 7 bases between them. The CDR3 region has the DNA TGTGCCAGCAGCTTAGTGACGGGTAGCAATCAGCCCCAGCATTTT. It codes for CASSLVTGSNQPQHF.

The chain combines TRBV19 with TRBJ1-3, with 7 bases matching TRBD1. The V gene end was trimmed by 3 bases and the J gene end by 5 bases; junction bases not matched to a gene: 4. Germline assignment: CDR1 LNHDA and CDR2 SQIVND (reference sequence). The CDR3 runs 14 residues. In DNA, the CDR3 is TGTGCCAGTAGTATGGACAGGACCCGAAACACCATATATTTT. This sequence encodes CASSMDRTRNTIYF.

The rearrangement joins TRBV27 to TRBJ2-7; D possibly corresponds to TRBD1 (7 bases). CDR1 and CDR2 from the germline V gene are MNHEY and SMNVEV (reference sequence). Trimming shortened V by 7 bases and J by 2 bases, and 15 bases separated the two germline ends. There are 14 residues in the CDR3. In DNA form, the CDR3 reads TGTGCCAGCAAACTAGGGGGCGGGACCTACGAGCAGTACTTC. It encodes CASKLGGGTYEQYF.

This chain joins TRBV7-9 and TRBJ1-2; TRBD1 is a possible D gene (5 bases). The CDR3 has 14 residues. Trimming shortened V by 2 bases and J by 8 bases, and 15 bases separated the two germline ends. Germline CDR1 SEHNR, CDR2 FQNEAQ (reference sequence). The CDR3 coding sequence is TGTGCCAGCAGCTTATCAGCGGGACGAAGCGGCTACACCTTC. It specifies CASSLSAGRSGYTF. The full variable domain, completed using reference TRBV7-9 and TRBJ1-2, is DTGVSQNPRHKITKRGQNVTFRCDPISEHNRLYWYRQTLGQGPEFLTYFQNEAQLEKSRLLSDRFSAERPKGSFSTLEIQRTEQGDSAMYLCASSLSAGRSGYTFGSGTRLTVV.

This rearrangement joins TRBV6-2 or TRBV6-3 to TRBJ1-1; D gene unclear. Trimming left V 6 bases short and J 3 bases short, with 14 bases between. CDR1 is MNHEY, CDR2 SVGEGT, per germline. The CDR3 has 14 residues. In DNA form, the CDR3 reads TGTGCCAGCAGCCGGGGAGTGGGTTACACTGAAGCTTTCTTT. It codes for CASSRGVGYTEAFF.

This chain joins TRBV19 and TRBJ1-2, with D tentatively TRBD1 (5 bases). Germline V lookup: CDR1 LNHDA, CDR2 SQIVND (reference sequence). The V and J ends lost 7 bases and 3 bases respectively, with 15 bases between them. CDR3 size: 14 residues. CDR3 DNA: TGTGCCAGTATTGCGGGGCGCGGGTACTATGGCTACACCTTC. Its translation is CASIAGRGYYGYTF. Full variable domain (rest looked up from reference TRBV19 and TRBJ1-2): DGGITQSPKYLFRKEGQNVTLSCEQNLNHDAMYWYRQDPGQGLRLIYYSQIVNDFQKGDIAEGYSVSREKKESFPLTVTSAQKNPTAFYLCASIAGRGYYGYTFGSGTRLTVV.

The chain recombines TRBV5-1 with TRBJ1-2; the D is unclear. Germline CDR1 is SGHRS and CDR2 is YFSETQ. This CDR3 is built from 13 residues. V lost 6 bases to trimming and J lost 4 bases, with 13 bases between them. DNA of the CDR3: TGCGCCAGCACCCCCGACACCAGCTATGGCTACACCTTC. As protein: CASTPDTSYGYTF.